These 8 T cell receptor beta chains share one sample of origin, sequenced in a study of T cells after yellow fever vaccination. TCRdb analysed the 5' RACE reads with MiXCR anew, one entry per CDR3 protein. Here the sample spans 340,000 or so distinct CDR3 sequences, under 15% being singletons. The source was CD4+ T cells sorted from PBMCs, collected 15 days after the yellow fever booster vaccination. Source of these receptors: a man aged 18 to 35 who received the YFV17D yellow fever vaccine.

This clonotype turned up a few times. The chain employs TRBV5-1 and TRBJ1-1; 7 positions agree with TRBD1. The CDR3 sequence is 15 residues long. Germline V gene sequence: CDR1 SGHRS, CDR2 YFSETQ. V lost 9 bases, J lost 1 base, and 12 bases stayed unmatched. The CDR3 DNA reads as TGCGCCACCAAGACCGGGACAGCGAAGAACACTGAAGCTTTCTTT. It codes for CATKTGTAKNTEAFF.

This clonotype was seen many times. This rearrangement joins TRBV7-9 to TRBJ2-5; 10 bases map to TRBD2. The CDR3 consists of 15 residues. Losses at the gene ends were 5 bases for V and 4 bases for J; bases not matched to a gene: 7. Germline loops: CDR1 SEHNR, CDR2 FQNEAQ (reference sequence). CDR3: CASSPGLAALETQYF. The CDR3 DNA is TGTGCCAGCAGCCCCGGACTAGCGGCATTAGAGACCCAGTACTTC.

This chain uses TRBV6-2 or TRBV6-3 with TRBJ1-1, with D possibly TRBD1 on 5 matching bases. Trimming removed 6 bases from V and 5 bases from J, with 19 bases in between. Per the germline V gene, CDR1 is MNHEY and CDR2 is SVGEGT. The CDR3 sequence is 15 residues long. The CDR3 here is CASSSLRGARTEAFF. The CDR3 region has the DNA TGTGCCAGCAGCTCCCTCAGAGGGGCGCGGACTGAAGCTTTCTTT.

The V gene is TRBV6-2 or TRBV6-3, the J gene TRBJ2-7; D is unresolved. The V end was cut by 5 bases, the J end by 1 base, with 12 bases between. The CDR3 spans 14 residues. Germline-derived CDR1 and CDR2 are MNHEY and SVGEGT. The CDR3 here is CASSQPSGSYEQYF. CDR3 DNA sequence: TGTGCCAGCAGTCAACCTTCCGGTTCCTACGAGCAGTACTTC.

The chain recombines TRBV7-2 with TRBJ1-5; D is possibly TRBD1 (5 bases). Germline CDR1 reads SGHTA; CDR2 reads FQGNSA. The V and J ends lost 8 bases and 5 bases respectively, with 13 bases between them. The length of the CDR3 is 13 residues. The CDR3 here is CASGPRGDQPQHF. The CDR3 region has the DNA TGTGCCAGCGGCCCTCGGGGGGATCAGCCCCAGCATTTT.

V gene TRBV6-5 combines with J gene TRBJ1-5; 10 bases agree with TRBD1. With V trimmed by 5 bases and J by 6 bases, 4 bases remained unmatched. Germline-derived CDR1 and CDR2 are MNHEY and SVGAGI. The length of the CDR3 is 14 residues. The CDR3 sequence is CASSNGQGGQPQHF. Written as DNA, the CDR3 is TGTGCCAGCAGTAACGGACAGGGGGGTCAGCCCCAGCATTTT.

The CDR3 loop reads CATSGPTETQYF. In DNA, the CDR3 is TGTGCCACCAGTGGGCCCACAGAGACCCAGTACTTC. V and J are TRBV24-1 and TRBJ2-5; no clear D. CDR3 length equals 12 residues. The V end lost 5 bases, the J end lost 4 bases, and 7 bases lay between the germline ends. Germline CDR1 reads KGHDR; CDR2 reads SFDVKD.

With respect to this clonotype: The CDR3 ends on some other residue instead of the conserved phenylalanine or tryptophan, so this is likely a read error. The DNA is omitted, as the CDR3 cannot be located on it reliably, and the CDR3 follows TCRdb's listing. The chain uses TRBV21-1 and TRBJ1-1; the DNA was not compared with TRBD1, the D call given in the table. TRBV21-1 corresponds to a pseudogene. The CDR3 extends over 17 residues, inclusive of both ends. Here the CDR3 reads CASSPFGQPPANQGSLA.